The clone carrying this T cell receptor (beta chain) was counted at least ten times. What it binds is not known. The CDR3 extends over 14 amino acids. V was shortened by 4 bases and J by 5 bases, with 18 bases between the two germline ends. The V gene's germline CDR1 is SQVTM and CDR2 ANQGSEA. RNA transcripts provided the source from which TCR beta CDR3 regions were amplified. The HTBI primer set drove a first-round RT-PCR of the TCR CDR3. TCRdb redid the calling of the multiplex PCR reads with MiXCR, one entry per CDR3 protein. This table holds approximately 510,000 distinct CDR3 sequences, around 20% found once. This sample was included in a study of T cells in Graves' hyperthyroidism and ophthalmopathy. Study outcomes and limitations: Before onset, ophthalmopathy was predicted by the model a median approximately 6.6 months earlier.

No progression to ophthalmopathy during 18 months of follow-up defined stable disease. Uncontrolled infections, other autoimmune diseases, pregnancy or lactation led to exclusion of patients. Diagnostic assessment was based on clinical symptoms, serum thyroxine and TRAb, thyroid ultrasound and orbital computed tomography. Specimen: blood. The genes are TRBV29-1 and TRBJ2-7, with D possibly TRBD2 on 6 matching bases. This receptor was taken from a man between 18 and 35 years old with Graves' hyperthyroidism. This CDR3 is CSVAGSTGRNEQYF. For the CDR3, the DNA is TGCAGCGTTGCTGGGTCAACGGGGAGGAACGAGCAGTACTTC.